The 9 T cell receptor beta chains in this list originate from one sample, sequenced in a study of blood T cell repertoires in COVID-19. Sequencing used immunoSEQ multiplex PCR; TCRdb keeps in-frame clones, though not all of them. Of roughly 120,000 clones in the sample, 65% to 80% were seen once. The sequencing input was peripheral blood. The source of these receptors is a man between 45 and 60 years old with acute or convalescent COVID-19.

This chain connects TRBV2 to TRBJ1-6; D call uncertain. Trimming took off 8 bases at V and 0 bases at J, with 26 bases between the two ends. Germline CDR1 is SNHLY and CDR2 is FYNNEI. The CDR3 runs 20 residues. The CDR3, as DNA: TGTGCCAGCGTGCCGCCGGATGGCAGCGCGGAAAGCTCCTATAATTCACCCCTCCACTTT. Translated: CASVPPDGSAESSYNSPLHF.

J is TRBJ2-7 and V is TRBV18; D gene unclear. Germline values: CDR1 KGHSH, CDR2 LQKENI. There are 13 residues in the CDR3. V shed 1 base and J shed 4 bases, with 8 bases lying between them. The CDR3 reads CASSPQSRYEQYF. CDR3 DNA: TGTGCCAGCTCACCACAGTCGAGGTACGAGCAGTACTTC.

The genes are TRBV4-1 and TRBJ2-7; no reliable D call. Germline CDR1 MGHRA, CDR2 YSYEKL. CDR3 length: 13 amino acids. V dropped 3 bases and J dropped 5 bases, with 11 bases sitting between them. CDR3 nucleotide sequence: TGCGCCAGCAGCCACCTTACTGGTAACGAGCAGTACTTC. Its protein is CASSHLTGNEQYF.

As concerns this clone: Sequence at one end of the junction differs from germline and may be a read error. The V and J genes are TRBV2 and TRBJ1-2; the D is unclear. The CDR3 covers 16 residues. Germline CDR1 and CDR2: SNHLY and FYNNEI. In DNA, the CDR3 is TGTGCCAGCAGCGAAGGACCCGCCAGGTCGGCCTATGGCTACACCTTC. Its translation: CASSEGPARSAYGYTF.

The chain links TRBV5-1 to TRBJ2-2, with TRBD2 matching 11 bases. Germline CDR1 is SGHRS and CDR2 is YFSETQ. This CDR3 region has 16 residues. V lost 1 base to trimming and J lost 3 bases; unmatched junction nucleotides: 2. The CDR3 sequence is CASSLTSGSYTGELFF. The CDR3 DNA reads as TGCGCCAGCAGCTTGACTAGCGGGAGCTACACCGGGGAGCTGTTTTTT.

For the CDR3, the DNA is TGTGCCAGTAGCCCGGGGTCCTACGAGCAGTACTTC. Its protein is CASSPGSYEQYF. V is TRBV19 and J is TRBJ2-7; a possible D gene is TRBD2 (5 bases). The ends were cut back, 6 bases at V and 1 base at J, with 7 bases in the middle. Germline V gene data show CDR1 as LNHDA and CDR2 as SQIVND (reference sequence). CDR3 length equals 12 residues. Full variable domain (remainder filled in from reference TRBV19 and TRBJ2-7): DGGITQSPKYLFRKEGQNVTLSCEQNLNHDAMYWYRQDPGQGLRLIYYSQIVNDFQKGDIAEGYSVSREKKESFPLTVTSAQKNPTAFYLCASSPGSYEQYFGPGTRLTVT.

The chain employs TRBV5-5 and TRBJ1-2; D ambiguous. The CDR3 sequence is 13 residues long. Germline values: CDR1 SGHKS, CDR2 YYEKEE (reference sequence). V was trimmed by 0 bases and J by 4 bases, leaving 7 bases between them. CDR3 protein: CASSLEQPYGYTF. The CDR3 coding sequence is TGTGCCAGCAGCTTGGAACAGCCCTATGGCTACACCTTC.

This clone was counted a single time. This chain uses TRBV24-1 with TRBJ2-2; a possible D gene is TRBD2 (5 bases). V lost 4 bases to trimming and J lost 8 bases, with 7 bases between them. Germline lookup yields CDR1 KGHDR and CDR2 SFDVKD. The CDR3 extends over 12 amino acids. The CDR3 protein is CATSDRGGELFF. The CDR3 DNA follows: TGTGCCACCAGTGACAGAGGGGGGGAGCTGTTTTTT.

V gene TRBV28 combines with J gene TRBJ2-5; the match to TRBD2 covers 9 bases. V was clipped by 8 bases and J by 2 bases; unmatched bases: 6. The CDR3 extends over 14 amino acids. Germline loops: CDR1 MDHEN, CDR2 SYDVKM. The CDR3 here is CASHLAGLQETQYF. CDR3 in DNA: TGTGCCAGCCATCTAGCGGGGTTACAAGAGACCCAGTACTTC.